Shown below are 32 T cell receptor beta chains from a single sample sequenced in a study of blood T cell repertoires in COVID-19 (TCRdb year 2020). Library prep was done by the immunoSEQ multiplex PCR assay. Sourced from immuneACCESS, this table was stored by TCRdb with only in-frame sequences that have V and J called. A share of the clones is absent; for the studies checked, an unresolved V gene accounts for under half, and the remainder has no known explanation. The sample records 55,000 to 85,000 clones, approximately 86% of which are singletons. The leading ten clones occupy around 10% of the sample. Sequencing was carried out using peripheral blood. These receptors were obtained from a human donor in a cohort sampled during active COVID-19.

This rearrangement joins TRBV7-2 to TRBJ1-2, with TRBD1 matching over 7 bases. There are 14 residues in the CDR3. The trim removed 5 bases at V and 5 bases at J, leaving 8 bases unmatched. In germline, CDR1 is SGHTA, CDR2 FQGNSA. The CDR3 region has the DNA TGTGCCAGCAGCGCGAGGGGGCGCCGGTATGGCTACACCTTC. It translates to CASSARGRRYGYTF.

The V and J genes are TRBV2 and TRBJ2-7, with TRBD1 identical over 8 bases. Germline V gene sequence: CDR1 SNHLY, CDR2 FYNNEI. Trimming at V came to 8 bases and at J to 4 bases, leaving 4 bases not matched to a gene. The CDR3 loop spans 12 amino acids. CDR3 sequence: CASRTGHYEQYF. CDR3 in DNA: TGTGCCAGCCGGACAGGGCATTACGAGCAGTACTTC.

This clone came up a few times. The V and J genes are TRBV10-1 and TRBJ2-3, with TRBD2 matching over 10 bases. The germline V gene has CDR1 WNHNN and CDR2 SYGVQD (reference sequence). The ends lost 6 bases at V and 2 bases at J; junction bases unmatched: 8. This CDR3 comprises 16 residues. Here the CDR3 DNA reads TGCGCCAGCAGCCCGCTTAGCGGGGGGTACACAGATACGCAGTATTTT. Translating it yields CASSPLSGGYTDTQYF.

The J gene is TRBJ2-2, the V gene TRBV4-1; D is uncertain. Trimming pared 0 bases from V and 0 bases from J, leaving 11 bases between. Germline assignment: CDR1 MGHRA and CDR2 YSYEKL. The CDR3 is 17 amino acids. The CDR3 DNA reads TGCGCCAGCAGCCAAGAGGGTGCGGCGGCGAACACCGGGGAGCTGTTTTTT. Residues: CASSQEGAAANTGELFF.

The chain uses TRBV6-6 and TRBJ2-7; unclear D gene. The CDR3 spans 13 residues. Germline V gives CDR1 MNHNY, CDR2 SVGAGI (reference sequence). V was clipped by 0 bases and J by 3 bases, with 6 bases between them. CDR3: CASSYSFYYEQYF. The CDR3 nucleotides are TGTGCCAGCAGTTACTCATTTTACTACGAGCAGTACTTC.

The chain uses TRBV6-5 and TRBJ2-7; 7 bases agree with TRBD1. The germline gives CDR1 MNHEY, CDR2 SVGAGI. CDR3 length: 15 amino acids. Trimming took 3 bases from V and 2 from J; bases not matched to a gene: 7. Written as DNA, the CDR3 is TGTGCCAGCAGTTATTATACAGGGGCCCCCTACGAGCAGTACTTC. It translates to CASSYYTGAPYEQYF.

The rearrangement joins TRBV27 to TRBJ1-6; 9 bases match TRBD1. V was pared by 6 bases and J by 11 bases, with 14 bases of the junction left unmatched. CDR1 and CDR2 from the germline V gene are MNHEY and SMNVEV (reference sequence). There are 16 residues in the CDR3. CDR3 coding DNA: TGTGCCAGCAGGCTAGAACTGGGACAGGGACTTGCACCCCTCCACTTT. Encoded protein: CASRLELGQGLAPLHF.

This sequence joins TRBV18 and TRBJ1-6; TRBD1 matches 10 bases. This CDR3 contains 15 residues. V shed 3 bases and J 7 bases; nucleotides not matched to a gene: 3. Germline loops: CDR1 KGHSH, CDR2 LQKENI. The CDR3 loop is CASSPAGQGNSPLHF. In DNA form, the CDR3 reads TGTGCCAGCTCACCTGCGGGACAGGGGAATTCACCCCTCCACTTT.

The chain is built from TRBV27 and TRBJ2-3; D gene unclear. CDR3 length: 16 amino acids. Germline V gives CDR1 MNHEY, CDR2 SMNVEV (reference sequence). V lost 2 bases and J 5 bases, leaving 17 bases between the germline ends. The CDR3 region has the DNA TGTGCCAGCAGTTTAGTCCGGAGACGTGAAGTAGATACGCAGTATTTT. The encoded protein is CASSLVRRREVDTQYF.

The chain is built from TRBV6-2 or TRBV6-3 and TRBJ1-5; 7 nucleotides line up with TRBD1. CDR1 is MNHEY and CDR2 is SVGEGT in the germline V gene. After removal of 1 base from V and 7 bases from J, the junction contained 7 bases not matched to a gene. This CDR3 has 15 amino acids. CDR3 sequence reads: CASSYFGRTGQPQHF. CDR3 DNA: TGTGCCAGCAGTTACTTCGGCAGGACAGGACAGCCCCAGCATTTT.

The chain recombines TRBV7-3 with TRBJ1-2; perhaps TRBD1 as D (6 bases). This CDR3 spans 15 amino acids. V lost 5 bases and J lost 3, with 16 bases in between. CDR1 is SGHTA and CDR2 is FQGTGA in the germline V gene. As DNA, the CDR3 is TGTGCCAGCAGCCCGCATGGGGGCGAGGACTATGGCTACACCTTC. Protein: CASSPHGGEDYGYTF.

The chain is built from TRBV12-3 or TRBV12-4 and TRBJ2-2, with 7 bases fitting TRBD1. V lost 5 bases and J lost 5; bases outside the gene matches: 2. The CDR3 sequence is 13 residues long. The CDR3, as DNA: TGTGCCAGCAGTCTACAGGGGACCGGGGAGCTGTTTTTT. Its translation is CASSLQGTGELFF.

The chain combines TRBV3-1 (or the pseudogene TRBV3-2) with TRBJ2-1; a weak D match, TRBD1 (5 bases). The germline V gene has CDR1 LGHDT and CDR2 YNNKEL (reference sequence). CDR3 size: 11 residues. V gave up 9 bases and J gave up 7 bases, with 10 bases separating them. The CDR3 protein is CASTDSNEQFF. Written as DNA, the CDR3 is TGTGCCAGTACAGACAGTAATGAGCAGTTCTTC.

CDR3 sequence (DNA): TGTGCCAGTAGTGGGATACAGGGGGAGTCTCAGCCCCAGCATTTT. Translating gives CASSGIQGESQPQHF. This rearrangement joins TRBV19 to TRBJ1-5; 8 bases map to TRBD1. The CDR3 loop spans 15 amino acids. Per the germline V gene, CDR1 is LNHDA and CDR2 is SQIVND (reference sequence). V gave up 5 bases and J gave up 6 bases; unmatched junction bases: 9.

In this sample, this clone turned up once. The chain has TRBV14 and TRBJ1-2; D is perhaps TRBD1 (5 bases). Germline CDR1 reads SGHDN; CDR2 reads FVKESK. Trimming took 6 bases from V and 7 from J, leaving 18 bases between them. The CDR3 runs 14 residues. In DNA, the CDR3 is TGTGCCAGCAGTAGGGACTCGGGCCAACGTGGCTACACCTTC. This encodes CASSRDSGQRGYTF.

The chain carries TRBV9 and TRBJ1-1; D gene uncertain. This CDR3 spans 13 amino acids. Germline V gives CDR1 SGDLS, CDR2 YYNGEE. Trimming left V 4 bases short and J 4 bases short, with 11 bases between. As DNA, the CDR3 is TGTGCCAGCAGCCATACCCCCGGCACTGAAGCTTTCTTT. Translated: CASSHTPGTEAFF.

A word on this clone: The junction and the germline gene differ at one end; a read error may be behind it. J is TRBJ1-5 and V is TRBV10-3, with 9 positions matching TRBD1. There are 15 residues in the CDR3. Germline V gene data show CDR1 as ENHRY and CDR2 as SYGVKD. The CDR3 loop reads CATSTGGPSNQPQHF. The CDR3 coding sequence is TGTGCCACCAGTACAGGGGGCCCGAGCAATCAGCCCCAGCATTTT.

This chain links TRBV19 with TRBJ1-5, with D perhaps matching TRBD1 (5 bases). The V end was cut by 9 bases, the J end by 1 base, with 16 bases between. The V gene's germline CDR1 is LNHDA and CDR2 SQIVND (reference sequence). This CDR3 spans 15 amino acids. Here the CDR3 DNA reads TGTGCCAGCCAAGCGGGGCCGCGGAGCAATCAGCCCCAGCATTTT. Translation: CASQAGPRSNQPQHF.

The rearrangement links TRBV7-2 to TRBJ2-3, with 9 bases fitting TRBD2. The CDR3 covers 14 residues. Unmatched junction bases numbered 5, after V lost 6 bases and J lost 4 bases. Germline V gene data show CDR1 as SGHTA and CDR2 as FQGNSA. CDR3 loop: CASRAGTSSDTQYF. The CDR3 nucleotides read TGTGCCAGCAGGGCGGGGACTAGCTCAGATACGCAGTATTTT.

This clone was seen just once. J is TRBJ2-7 and V is TRBV30; 9 bases fit TRBD1. V shed 2 bases and J 12 bases; nucleotides not matched to a gene: 5. The CDR3 covers 11 residues. Germline assignment: CDR1 GTSNPN and CDR2 SVGIG (reference sequence). As DNA, the CDR3 is TGTGCCTGGAGTATACAGGGGGCCAGGTACTTC. Amino acids: CAWSIQGARYF.

This clone came up a few times. The chain recombines TRBV28 with TRBJ2-7; 10 bases are a match to TRBD2. CDR3 length: 14 residues. Germline assignment: CDR1 MDHEN and CDR2 SYDVKM. Germline trimming cut 6 bases from V and 4 bases from J; bases unmatched to any gene: 6. The CDR3 spells CASSFSGGAYEQYF. Here the CDR3 DNA reads TGTGCCAGCAGCTTCAGCGGGGGGGCTTACGAGCAGTACTTC.

The gene calls are TRBV6-6 and TRBJ1-1, with 8 nucleotides matching TRBD1. Germline-derived CDR1 and CDR2 are MNHNY and SVGAGI (reference sequence). The J segment lost 5 bases and the V segment lost 6 bases, leaving 8 bases of the junction unmatched. The CDR3 is 14 amino acids. DNA of the CDR3: TGTGCCAGCAGCCGAGACAGGGGTGATACTGAAGCTTTCTTT. This translates into CASSRDRGDTEAFF.

For the CDR3, the DNA is TGTGCCAGTTTTCTAGCGTGGGCAGATACGCAGTATTTT. Amino acids: CASFLAWADTQYF. The J gene is TRBJ2-3, the V gene TRBV2; TRBD2 is a possible D gene (6 bases). CDR3 length: 13 residues. V was cut by 9 bases and J by 4 bases, with 14 bases left in between. Germline V gives CDR1 SNHLY, CDR2 FYNNEI.

Details on this clone: The sample holds other DNA sequences that translate to the same CDR3. The chain has TRBV5-6 and TRBJ1-1; D is ambiguous. Per the germline V gene, CDR1 is SGHDT and CDR2 is YYEEEE. The CDR3 consists of 13 residues. V was shortened by 0 bases and J by 4 bases, with 7 bases between the two germline ends. This CDR3 is CASSLVEGTEAFF. In DNA form, the CDR3 reads TGTGCCAGCAGCTTGGTAGAGGGCACTGAAGCTTTCTTT.

The chain joins TRBV5-1 to TRBJ2-7; the match to TRBD2 covers 8 bases. The CDR3 runs to 15 residues. V was pared by 6 bases and J by 1 base, with 9 bases of the junction left unmatched. Looked up from germline, CDR1 is SGHRS and CDR2 is YFSETQ. The CDR3 DNA reads as TGCGCCAGCACCCCCGGATCGGGGGGGTCCTACGAGCAGTACTTC. It translates to CASTPGSGGSYEQYF.

The V call is TRBV5-4, the J call TRBJ1-3; 7 nucleotides line up with TRBD1. The CDR3 is 16 amino acids. Per the germline V gene, CDR1 is SGHNT and CDR2 is YYREEE (reference sequence). Losses at the gene ends were 0 bases for V and 0 bases for J; bases not matched to a gene: 3. The CDR3 bases are TGTGCCAGCAGCTTGGACGGGACAGTCTCTGGAAACACCATATATTTT. It specifies CASSLDGTVSGNTIYF.

This CDR3 is CATSSGYLREEQFF. The CDR3 nucleotides are TGTGCCACCAGCAGTGGCTACCTGAGGGAGGAGCAGTTCTTC. The gene calls are TRBV15 and TRBJ2-1; D possibly corresponds to TRBD2 (5 bases). The CDR3 consists of 14 residues. The germline V and J ends were trimmed by 3 bases and 10 bases, with 16 bases remaining between them. Germline CDR1 reads LNHNV; CDR2 reads YYDKDF (reference sequence). Based on the CDR3 plus reference TRBV15 and TRBJ2-1, the full variable domain is DAMVIQNPRYQVTQFGKPVTLSCSQTLNHNVMYWYQQKSSQAPKLLFHYYDKDFNNEADTPDNFQSRRPNTSFCFLDIRSPGLGDTAMYLCATSSGYLREEQFFGPGTRLTVL.

The chain links TRBV7-2 to TRBJ2-7; 8 bases align to TRBD2. V lost 2 bases, J lost 4 bases, and 16 bases stayed unmatched. Germline V gene sequence: CDR1 SGHTA, CDR2 FQGNSA. This CDR3 region has 18 residues. This chain's CDR3 is CASSLLPTTSASGYEQYF. CDR3 bases: TGTGCCAGCAGCTTACTCCCAACGACTAGCGCTTCCGGGTACGAGCAGTACTTC. Together with reference TRBV7-2 and TRBJ2-7, the CDR3 gives the full variable domain: GAGVSQSPSNKVTEKGKDVELRCDPISGHTALYWYRQSLGQGLEFLIYFQGNSAPDKSGLPSDRFSAERTGGSVSTLTIQRTQQEDSAVYLCASSLLPTTSASGYEQYFGPGTRLTVT.

V is TRBV10-3 and J is TRBJ1-2; D not resolved. The length of the CDR3 is 12 residues. Germline-derived CDR1 and CDR2 are ENHRY and SYGVKD. V shed 3 bases and J shed 8 bases, with 10 bases lying between them. The DNA of the CDR3 is TGTGCCATCAGTGATGAACGGGGAGGCTACACCTTC. This sequence encodes CAISDERGGYTF.

Only a few counts were recorded for this clone. J is TRBJ2-7 and V is TRBV6-5, with D possibly matching TRBD1 (6 bases). The CDR3 loop spans 13 amino acids. The V and J ends lost 2 bases and 4 bases respectively, with 9 bases between them. Germline CDR1 is MNHEY and CDR2 is SVGAGI. The CDR3 region is CASSYQGQYEQYF. In nucleotides, the CDR3 is TGTGCCAGCAGTTACCAAGGACAGTACGAGCAGTACTTC.

This rearrangement joins TRBV4-2 to TRBJ2-3; tentatively, D is TRBD2 (6 bases). Trimming removed 1 base from V and 0 bases from J, with 11 bases in between. Germline loops: CDR1 LGHNA, CDR2 YNFKEQ. This CDR3 has 16 residues. CDR3 loop: CASSQGDSASTDTQYF. DNA of the CDR3: TGTGCCAGCAGCCAAGGGGACTCTGCTAGCACAGATACGCAGTATTTT.

V is TRBV18 and J is TRBJ1-1; TRBD1 matches at 9 bases. Trimming took 3 bases from V and 1 from J; bases not matched to a gene: 0. The CDR3 covers 14 residues. Germline V gene sequence: CDR1 KGHSH, CDR2 LQKENI. The CDR3 region has the DNA TGTGCCAGCTCACCGGGACAGGGGAACACTGAAGCTTTCTTT. Encoded protein: CASSPGQGNTEAFF.